This T cell receptor (beta chain) is drawn from a study of metastatic and nonmetastatic thyroid tumors. Study-wide context: Patients with malignant and benign thyroid disease provided blood and tumor or nodule tissue, whose repertoires were compared.

Prior to thyroid surgery, none of the patients had received any treatment. This CDR3 comprises 12 residues. Trimming cost V 5 bases and J 7 bases, with 12 bases left between them. The germline CDR1 and CDR2 sequences are KGHSH and LQKENI. This clone was observed many times. Authors' data handling: Using the CDR3 differences seen across clinicopathological groups, the authors built a distant-metastasis classifier for papillary thyroid cancer, which was meant to discriminate distant-metastatic patients. Through MiXCR, TCRdb re-clonotyped the PCR reads. The V and J calls come from TCRdb's annotation, not from the publication. The sample contains 20,000 to 30,000 clones, about an eighth of which appear only once.

J is TRBJ2-7 and V is TRBV18, with a weak D call TRBD1 (6 bases). Sequences were obtained from blood. The sequence was collected from a female donor with papillary thyroid cancer or a benign thyroid nodule (not recorded which). Some clones in this sample may be carry-over from other donors' samples. CDR3 region: CASSVDSREQYF. The CDR3 nucleotides are TGTGCCAGCTCAGTGGACAGCAGGGAGCAGTACTTC.